This T cell receptor beta chain was documented in a study of T cell repertoires in cytomegalovirus infection. TCRdb re-called the reads with MiXCR, one entry per CDR3 protein. The sample shows roughly 230,000 distinct CDR3 sequences, under 25% of them seen only once. The CDR3 consists of 14 residues. Per germline, CDR1 SGHTA and CDR2 FQGNSA. The V end lost 0 bases, the J end lost 3 bases, and 8 bases lay between the germline ends. Sample: CD8+ T cells from PBMCs. This TCR was recovered from a human donor in good health (CMV status not recorded). Some clones in this sample may be carry-over from other donors' samples. The chain combines TRBV7-2 with TRBJ1-2, with D possibly matching TRBD1 (5 bases). The DNA for the CDR3 is TGTGCCAGCAGCTTAGCGGTGGGGGACTATGGCTACACCTTC. It is translated as CASSLAVGDYGYTF.